A single sample gave rise to the 10 T cell receptor beta chains below, sequenced in a study of breast tumors, draining lymph nodes, adjacent tissues. TCRdb independently ran MiXCR on the multiplex PCR reads; one entry per CDR3 protein. The table shows 250,000 or so distinct CDR3 sequences, with more than 30% occurring only once. Samples came from axillary lymph nodes draining the breast cancer. The specimen sequenced was axillary lymph node tissue. The receptor set was obtained from a female donor with breast cancer. Some clones in this sample may be carry-over from other donors' samples.

To note about this clonotype: This may come from a read error, since a much larger clone is one base off. V is TRBV19 and J is TRBJ2-5; 9 nucleotides agree with TRBD1. This CDR3 has 15 residues. Germline loops: CDR1 LNHDA, CDR2 SQIVND (reference sequence). The CDR3 nucleotides read TGTGCCAGTGGTATAAGGGGACAGGGTCAAGAGACCCAGTACTTC. Translation gives CASGIRGQGQETQYF.

Worth noting for this clonotype: One end of the junction varies from germline; a read error may be responsible. The genes are TRBV20-1 and TRBJ2-2; the match to TRBD2 covers 9 bases. This CDR3 region has 14 residues. The germline V gene has CDR1 DFQATT and CDR2 SNEGSKA (reference sequence). In DNA form, the CDR3 reads TGCAGTGCTAGAGATAGCGGGAGAGCCGCAGAGCTGTTCTTT. Its protein is CSARDSGRAAELFF.

This sequence joins TRBV3-1 and TRBJ2-1; D could derive from TRBD1 or TRBD2 (5 bases each). The CDR3 is 15 amino acids. Germline V gene data show CDR1 as LGHDT and CDR2 as YNNKEL (reference sequence). Deletions cut 2 bases from V and 5 bases from J, with 13 bases between. The CDR3 coding sequence is TGTGCCAGCAGCCAAAAACAGGTGGGGGACAATGAGCAGTTCTTC. It translates to CASSQKQVGDNEQFF.

This clonotype was counted at least ten times. This chain links TRBV11-2 with TRBJ2-7, with 11 bases fitting TRBD2. There are 14 residues in the CDR3. Germline V gene data show CDR1 as SGHAT and CDR2 as FQNNGV. The trim removed 4 bases at V and 7 bases at J, leaving 6 bases unmatched. The CDR3 is CASSSSGGFGEQYF. Written as DNA, the CDR3 is TGTGCCAGCAGCTCTAGCGGGGGGTTTGGGGAGCAGTACTTC.

This clonotype was picked up many times. In nucleotides, the CDR3 is TGTGCCAGCAGCCCGGGAAGTTTATCTAATGAAAAACTGTTTTTT. Translated: CASSPGSLSNEKLFF. The rearrangement joins TRBV12-3 or TRBV12-4 to TRBJ1-4; no clear D gene. The CDR3 contains 15 residues. The V gene lost 6 bases and the J gene lost 3 bases, with 14 bases spanning the gap.

This clonotype was seen repeatedly, ten times or more. The chain joins TRBV7-9 to TRBJ1-2; D may be TRBD1 (5 bases). This CDR3 spans 15 amino acids. V was shortened by 2 bases and J by 3 bases, with 13 bases between the two germline ends. Germline-derived CDR1 and CDR2 are SEHNR and FQNEAQ (reference sequence). The CDR3 DNA sequence: TGTGCCAGCAGCTTACCTGGTGGGGCGGACTATGGCTACACCTTC. Its protein product is CASSLPGGADYGYTF.

The chain joins TRBV27 to TRBJ2-1, with TRBD1 as a possible D gene (5 bases). V was clipped by 3 bases and J by 8 bases, with 17 bases between them. Germline CDR1 is MNHEY and CDR2 is SMNVEV (reference sequence). The CDR3 loop spans 15 amino acids. CDR3 sequence (DNA): TGTGCCAGCAGTTTCTTCGTTGGGGCTAGGGATGAGCAGTTCTTC. Protein sequence: CASSFFVGARDEQFF.

This chain joins TRBV20-1 and TRBJ2-7; 9 bases align to TRBD2. Germline-derived CDR1 and CDR2 are DFQATT and SNEGSKA (reference sequence). J gave up 6 bases and V 3 bases, and 6 bases lay outside the gene matches. CDR3 length: 13 amino acids. CDR3 in DNA: TGCAGTGCTAGGTCCTTAGCGGGAGCCGAGCAGTACTTC. Its translation: CSARSLAGAEQYF.

The chain uses TRBV11-2 and TRBJ1-4; TRBD1 might be the D (5 bases). The ends were cut back, 0 bases at V and 2 bases at J, with 13 bases in the middle. CDR1 is SGHAT and CDR2 is FQNNGV in the germline V gene. The CDR3 has 17 amino acids. The CDR3 DNA follows: TGTGCCAGCAGCTTAGAGGGACGGGGTTTGACTAATGAAAAACTGTTTTTT. This sequence encodes CASSLEGRGLTNEKLFF.

This clonotype came up many times. This chain joins TRBV5-1 and TRBJ2-1, with TRBD2 identical over 9 bases. Germline CDR1 reads SGHRS; CDR2 reads YFSETQ. The CDR3 length is 12 residues. After removal of 5 bases from V and 6 bases from J, the junction contained 0 bases not matched to a gene. The CDR3 bases are TGCGCCAGCAGACTAGCGGGCAATGAGCAGTTCTTC. Its translation is CASRLAGNEQFF.